This T cell receptor (beta chain) emerged from a study of blood T cells in healthy people across ages. Then a second PCR, running about 6 to 12 cycles, was carried out with a sample-barcoded 5' primer and a J-beta primer mix. One entry per CDR3 protein results from TCRdb running MiXCR on the 5' RACE reads. The sample includes some 900,000 distinct CDR3 sequences, more than 25% of them seen just once. Details on this clonotype: The antigen remains undetermined.

V was shortened by 5 bases and J by 4 bases, with 14 bases between the two germline ends. The germline gives CDR1 MNHEY, CDR2 SMNVEV (reference sequence). The CDR3 runs 15 residues. Study-wide results and limits: Nothing was known about donor CMV status, and this possibly confounded expanded clonotype changes. Both naive CD4+ cell counts and diversity were greater in long-lived donors than in aged donors.

There were healthy Caucasian individuals from Russia, aged roughly 6 to 90, serving as donors. V and J are TRBV27 and TRBJ1-4; D gene ambiguous. Sequencing input: blood. This receptor was taken from an elderly woman in good health. DNA for the CDR3: TGTGCCAGCAGTATTGGGATAGACCTTAATGAAAAACTGTTTTTT. This sequence encodes CASSIGIDLNEKLFF.